Below are 8 T cell receptor beta chains sequenced from a single sample in a study of CD8 T cells in Susac syndrome. The RNA input was about 0.5 to 1 ug, and it was reverse transcribed with random hexamers. TCRdb re-analysed the immunoSEQ multiplex PCR reads in MiXCR, keeping a single row per CDR3 protein. The table shows roughly 89,000 distinct CDR3 sequences, with 90% to 97% occurring only once. Sequenced material: CD8+ T cells from PBMCs. Receptor source: a human donor with Susac syndrome.

The CDR3 region has the DNA TGTGCCAGCAGCCCGTGGGACCGCAATGAGCAGTTCTTC. This codes for CASSPWDRNEQFF. The rearrangement joins TRBV3-1 to TRBJ2-1; D might be TRBD1 or TRBD2, each matching 5 bases. Trimming removed 4 bases from V and 6 bases from J, with 10 bases in between. The V gene's germline CDR1 is LGHDT and CDR2 YNNKEL (reference sequence). The CDR3 has 13 amino acids.

This chain links TRBV12-5 with TRBJ2-5; 12 bases match TRBD2. The CDR3 covers 19 residues. V lost 1 base, J lost 1 base, and 10 bases stayed unmatched. CDR1 is LGHNT, CDR2 FRNRAP, per germline. The DNA for the CDR3 is TGTGCTAGTGGTTTGGCCCTGGTGACTAGCGGGGGATCCCAAGAGACCCAGTACTTC. Translated, it gives CASGLALVTSGGSQETQYF.

The chain links TRBV4-2 to TRBJ1-2, with 7 bases that match TRBD1. V trimming: 3 bases; J trimming: 8 bases; junction bases outside the gene matches: 12. The CDR3 sequence is 15 residues long. Germline lookup yields CDR1 LGHNA and CDR2 YNFKEQ. CDR3 protein: CASSQSRDRLSGYTF. In DNA form, the CDR3 reads TGTGCCAGCAGCCAGAGCAGGGACAGATTGTCAGGCTACACCTTC.

This clonotype was counted a single time. The chain uses TRBV25-1 and TRBJ2-5, with TRBD1 as a possible D gene (5 bases). Trimming took 3 bases from V and 2 from J, leaving 13 bases between them. Germline V gene sequence: CDR1 MGHDK, CDR2 SYGVNS. The CDR3 extends over 15 amino acids. The CDR3 region is CASSELWQGQETQYF. Here the CDR3 DNA reads TGTGCCAGCAGTGAGCTTTGGCAGGGACAAGAGACCCAGTACTTC. Supplemented by reference TRBV25-1 and TRBJ2-5, the full variable domain reads EADIYQTPRYLVIGTGKKITLECSQTMGHDKMYWYQQDPGMELHLIHYSYGVNSTEKGDLSSESTVSRIRTEHFPLTLESARPSHTSQYLCASSELWQGQETQYFGPGTRLLVL.

The chain carries TRBV30 and TRBJ2-3; possible D gene TRBD2, 6 bases. The CDR3 extends over 13 amino acids. Trimming left V 4 bases short and J 6 bases short, with 14 bases between. CDR1 is GTSNPN, CDR2 SVGIG, per germline (reference sequence). CDR3 sequence: CAWTYLAGDTQYF. The CDR3 region has the DNA TGTGCCTGGACCTATCTGGCGGGGGATACGCAGTATTTT.

This chain connects TRBV4-3 to TRBJ1-3; 10 bases fit TRBD1. The ends lost 1 base at V and 0 bases at J; junction bases unmatched: 3. The germline gives CDR1 LGHNA, CDR2 YSLEER. This CDR3 is 17 amino acids long. CDR3 region: CASSQGQGAGSGNTIYF. CDR3 DNA sequence: TGCGCCAGCAGCCAAGGACAGGGGGCCGGCTCTGGAAACACCATATATTTT.

This chain joins TRBV19 and TRBJ2-7; the D is unclear. This CDR3 has 11 amino acids. Between the trimmed V and J ends, which lost 3 bases and 3 bases, there was a span of 3 bases. The germline gives CDR1 LNHDA, CDR2 SQIVND (reference sequence). This CDR3 reads CASSIGYEQYF. The CDR3 DNA reads as TGTGCCAGTAGTATTGGCTACGAGCAGTACTTC.

This rearrangement joins TRBV13 to TRBJ2-5; D perhaps matches TRBD2 (5 bases). This CDR3 comprises 15 residues. V was trimmed by 5 bases and J by 1 base, leaving 14 bases between them. The V gene's germline CDR1 is PRHDT and CDR2 FYEKMQ (reference sequence). This CDR3 reads CASSQATGSQETQYF. The CDR3 DNA sequence: TGTGCCAGCAGCCAAGCGACGGGGAGCCAAGAGACCCAGTACTTC. The entire variable domain, with the rest obtained from reference TRBV13 and TRBJ2-5, is as follows: AAGVIQSPRHLIKEKRETATLKCYPIPRHDTVYWYQQGPGQDPQFLISFYEKMQSDKGSIPDRFSAQQFSDYHSELNMSSLELGDSALYFCASSQATGSQETQYFGPGTRLLVL.